The next 17 T cell receptor beta chains were all read from a single sample in a study of blood T cell repertoires in COVID-19 (dated by TCRdb to 2019 to 2021). Library method: the immunoSEQ multiplex PCR assay. The clones in this table, taken by TCRdb from immuneACCESS, are in-frame only. Not every clone is retained; where verified, under half of the shortfall comes from an unresolved V gene, and the cause of the rest is unknown. A total of tens of thousands of clones appear in this sample, 86% of them only once. The leading ten clones occupy approximately 17% of the sample. Sequencing was performed on peripheral blood. All receptors derive from a man older than 75 in a cohort sampled during active COVID-19.

J is TRBJ2-3 and V is TRBV27, with 9 nucleotides matching TRBD1. The ends lost 5 bases at V and 4 bases at J; junction bases unmatched: 4. Germline CDR1 MNHEY, CDR2 SMNVEV (reference sequence). There are 14 residues in the CDR3. The CDR3 nucleotides are TGTGCCAGCAGTACAGGGGGCGACGCAGATACGCAGTATTTT. Its protein product is CASSTGGDADTQYF.

J is TRBJ2-1 and V is TRBV5-1; D gene unclear. CDR3 size: 15 residues. Trimming cost V 0 bases and J 3 bases, with 10 bases left between them. The germline V gene encodes CDR1 SGHRS and CDR2 YFSETQ. In DNA, the CDR3 is TGCGCCAGCAGCTTGGAACCACAGATCTACAATGAGCAGTTCTTC. Translated: CASSLEPQIYNEQFF.

This rearrangement joins TRBV5-4 to TRBJ1-6; 7 bases align to TRBD1. This CDR3 has 16 amino acids. From germline, CDR1 is SGHNT and CDR2 YYREEE (reference sequence). After removal of 3 bases from V and 0 bases from J, the junction contained 3 bases not matched to a gene. CDR3 sequence reads: CASSSGQSSYNSPLHF. The CDR3 DNA is TGTGCCAGCAGCTCGGGACAGAGCTCCTATAATTCACCCCTCCACTTT.

The CDR3 nucleotides read TGTGCTAGTGGCCCGAGCTACAATGAGCAGTTCTTC. It specifies CASGPSYNEQFF. The chain uses TRBV12-5 and TRBJ2-1; D not resolved. From germline, CDR1 is LGHNT and CDR2 FRNRAP. The length of the CDR3 is 12 residues. Trimming left V 6 bases short and J 3 bases short, with 6 bases between.

The chain is built from TRBV7-2 and TRBJ2-7; the match to TRBD1 covers 11 bases. The CDR3 has 14 amino acids. Germline CDR1 and CDR2: SGHTA and FQGNSA. V lost 3 bases and J lost 5; bases outside the gene matches: 3. CDR3 sequence reads: CASSFRDRGDEQYF. Here the CDR3 DNA reads TGTGCCAGCAGCTTCCGGGACAGGGGGGACGAGCAGTACTTC.

The chain recombines TRBV5-4 with TRBJ1-2; D ambiguous. This CDR3 region has 18 residues. Germline assignment: CDR1 SGHNT and CDR2 YYREEE (reference sequence). V gave up 2 bases and J gave up 3 bases, with 23 bases separating them. The CDR3 nucleotides are TGTGCCAGCAGCTTTCGGAAGGACCCGACTACACCCTACTATGGCTACACCTTC. Amino acid sequence: CASSFRKDPTTPYYGYTF.

This clone occurred a few times. The chain is built from TRBV6-2 or TRBV6-3 and TRBJ1-2; tentatively, D is TRBD1 (6 bases). Germline CDR1 is MNHEY and CDR2 is SVGEGT. CDR3 size: 13 residues. Trimming pared 6 bases from V and 4 bases from J, leaving 12 bases between. CDR3 DNA: TGTGCCAGCAGCTTTACAGGGATCTATGGCTACACCTTC. Translation gives CASSFTGIYGYTF.

The chain joins TRBV7-2 to TRBJ1-2, with D perhaps TRBD1 (5 bases). The V and J ends lost 6 bases and 4 bases respectively, with 12 bases between them. The V gene's germline CDR1 is SGHTA and CDR2 FQGNSA. The CDR3 runs to 13 residues. CDR3 protein: CASRAGQSYGYTF. DNA of the CDR3: TGTGCCAGCAGGGCAGGGCAGTCCTATGGCTACACCTTC.

V and J are TRBV2 and TRBJ1-5, with 7 positions matching TRBD1. This CDR3 is built from 15 residues. The trim removed 6 bases at V and 3 bases at J, leaving 8 bases unmatched. Looked up from germline, CDR1 is SNHLY and CDR2 is FYNNEI. CDR3 sequence (DNA): TGTGCCAGCAGGGGGTCCGGGACAGTCAATCAGCCCCAGCATTTT. Protein sequence: CASRGSGTVNQPQHF.

The V call is TRBV2, the J call TRBJ1-2; D is possibly TRBD1 (6 bases). CDR3 length: 13 residues. The germline V and J ends were trimmed by 2 bases and 4 bases, with 8 bases remaining between them. Germline CDR1 is SNHLY and CDR2 is FYNNEI. Here the CDR3 DNA reads TGTGCCAGCAGTGAACGACAGGCCTATGGCTACACCTTC. Translating it yields CASSERQAYGYTF.

V is TRBV6-4 and J is TRBJ1-4; D may be TRBD1 (5 bases). Germline V gene lookup returns CDR1 MRHNA and CDR2 SNTAGT. The length of the CDR3 is 13 residues. V lost 2 bases and J 8 bases, leaving 9 bases between the germline ends. The CDR3 here is CASSDREGEKLFF. DNA for the CDR3: TGTGCCAGCAGTGACAGGGAGGGGGAAAAACTGTTTTTT.

This chain connects TRBV12-3 or TRBV12-4 to TRBJ1-2, with D tentatively TRBD1 (5 bases). V lost 6 bases and J lost 8, with 13 bases in between. The CDR3 has 12 residues. The CDR3 DNA sequence: TGTGCCAGCAGCCGTACAGGATGGGGCTACACCTTC. Amino acid sequence: CASSRTGWGYTF.

The sample holds one count of this clone. The rearrangement joins TRBV25-1 to TRBJ1-4, with D maybe TRBD1 (5 bases). The CDR3 runs 14 residues. Trimming removed 7 bases at V and 7 bases at J, with 16 bases between. Germline V gene sequence: CDR1 MGHDK, CDR2 SYGVNS. The CDR3 DNA reads as TGTGCCAGCACCGAGGGAGGGGTGGCTGAAAAACTGTTTTTT. This translates into CASTEGGVAEKLFF.

The V gene is TRBV7-9, the J gene TRBJ1-6; TRBD1 agrees at 7 bases. Trimming removed 6 bases from V and 10 bases from J; junction bases left unmatched: 9. CDR1 and CDR2 (germline): SEHNR, FQNEAQ (reference sequence). This CDR3 is built from 14 residues. The CDR3 DNA reads TGTGCCAGCAGAATTGGGGCAGGGGGATCACCCCTCCACTTT. This codes for CASRIGAGGSPLHF.

This sequence joins TRBV5-1 and TRBJ2-7, with a tentative D call TRBD1 (5 bases). The CDR3 sequence is 13 residues long. Trimming cost V 1 base and J 6 bases, with 11 bases left between them. Germline CDR1 is SGHRS and CDR2 is YFSETQ. CDR3 DNA sequence: TGCGCCAGCAGCTTGAACAGGCTGTCCGAGCAGTACTTC. Amino acid sequence: CASSLNRLSEQYF.

This chain joins TRBV7-3 and TRBJ1-6, with D unresolved. The V gene lost 1 base and the J gene lost 7 bases, with 11 bases spanning the gap. The CDR3 is 15 residues long. Per germline, CDR1 SGHTA and CDR2 FQGTGA. The CDR3 DNA sequence: TGTGCCAGCAGCTTAAATGGGAGGTGGAATTCACCCCTCCACTTT. Translated: CASSLNGRWNSPLHF.

The J gene is TRBJ1-3, the V gene TRBV5-6; maybe TRBD1 (5 bases). V lost 3 bases and J lost 4, with 14 bases in between. The CDR3 has 15 amino acids. CDR1 is SGHDT, CDR2 YYEEEE, per germline. CDR3 region: CASSSVGPQGNTIYF. DNA for the CDR3: TGTGCCAGCAGCTCCGTGGGGCCTCAAGGAAACACCATATATTTT.